This TCR beta chain was profiled in a study of T cell changes during pregnancy in multiple sclerosis. V gave up 3 bases and J gave up 1 base, with 10 bases separating them. Germline V gene data show CDR1 as LNHNV and CDR2 as YYDKDF (reference sequence). This CDR3 contains 15 residues. Sequenced by immunoSEQ multiplex PCR; TCRdb stores in-frame clones only, minus some. The sample yields roughly 50,000 clones, approximately 92% seen once. V gene TRBV15 combines with J gene TRBJ2-1, with a possible D match to TRBD2 (6 bases). The receptor was isolated from a female donor with multiple sclerosis, enrolled in a pregnancy study. This specimen consisted of CD8+ T cells from peripheral blood mononuclear cells, obtained in the second trimester of pregnancy. CDR3 coding DNA: TGTGCCACCAGCAGGCCCGGGGGTTCCTACAATGAGCAGTTCTTC. This translates into CATSRPGGSYNEQFF.